Listed here are 23 T cell receptor beta chains from one sample, sequenced in a study of HIV-infected children after antiretroviral therapy interruption. A 3' RACE protocol on RNA, with unique molecular identifiers, produced the TCR library. TCRdb independently ran MiXCR on the 3' RACE reads; one entry per CDR3 protein. The data contain around 50,000 distinct CDR3 sequences, around 4.1% of them singletons. Treatment reported: PENTA 11 planned treatment interruption arm or continuous ART arm. The starting material was CD45RA+ CD4+ T cells from PBMCs, pooled from several time points, obtained from a donor given antiretroviral therapy, either interrupted or continuous. Subset in this sample: naive CD4+ CD45RA+ CD45RO- T cells. All receptors derive from a pool of human donors with HIV.

The chain carries TRBV2 and TRBJ2-5, with 7 bases matching TRBD1. The CDR3 covers 14 residues. CDR1 and CDR2 from the germline V gene are SNHLY and FYNNEI. With 6 bases clipped from V and 0 bases from J, the junction kept 4 bases outside the gene matches. The CDR3 DNA reads TGTGCCAGCAGGGGCGGACAGGACCAAGAGACCCAGTACTTC. This sequence encodes CASRGGQDQETQYF.

This clonotype was detected only a few times. The chain is built from TRBV3-1 and TRBJ2-5; TRBD2 aligns across 8 bases. Trimming removed 1 base from V and 4 bases from J; junction bases left unmatched: 2. The CDR3 has 14 amino acids. Germline-derived CDR1 and CDR2 are LGHDT and YNNKEL (reference sequence). As DNA, the CDR3 is TGTGCCAGCAGCCAAGGTCTAGCGGGAGAGACCCAGTACTTC. It encodes CASSQGLAGETQYF.

This clonotype came up many times. The chain recombines TRBV21-1 with TRBJ2-3; TRBD1 is the table's D call, not checked against the DNA. TRBV21-1 is annotated as a pseudogene. CDR3 size: 16 residues. The CDR3, as DNA: TGTGCCAGCAGCGCGGGGCAGGTCGGCTGCACAGATACGCAGTATTTT. Protein product: CASSAGQVGCTDTQYF.

The chain combines TRBV6-1 with TRBJ2-2; D is unclear. Germline loops: CDR1 MNHNS, CDR2 SASEGT. With 4 bases removed from V and 1 base from J, the gap between germline ends came to 4 bases. This CDR3 is built from 13 residues. The CDR3 sequence is CASSAGNTGELFF. CDR3 sequence (DNA): TGTGCCAGCAGTGCAGGGAACACCGGGGAGCTGTTTTTT.

This clonotype was counted only a few times. The chain carries TRBV12-3 or TRBV12-4 and TRBJ1-2; D gene unclear. The CDR3 loop spans 13 amino acids. Trimming stripped 0 bases from V and 0 bases from J, with 2 bases between. The chain's CDR3 is CASSLASNYGYTF. Written as DNA, the CDR3 is TGTGCCAGCAGTTTAGCGTCTAACTATGGCTACACCTTC.

J is TRBJ2-5 and V is TRBV2; D call uncertain. CDR1 SNHLY and CDR2 FYNNEI come from the germline V gene. Trimming pared 5 bases from V and 5 bases from J, leaving 9 bases between. This CDR3 contains 12 residues. Here the CDR3 DNA reads TGTGCCAGCAGTTATACAGAGGAGACCCAGTACTTC. Protein: CASSYTEETQYF.

This clonotype was seen ten or more times. The chain links TRBV5-1 to TRBJ2-1; D is ambiguous. The CDR3 loop spans 16 amino acids. Germline CDR1 SGHRS, CDR2 YFSETQ. Trimming pared 1 base from V and 3 bases from J, leaving 14 bases between. The CDR3 protein is CASSLREYGDYNEQFF. CDR3 DNA sequence: TGCGCCAGCAGCTTGCGTGAGTATGGGGACTACAATGAGCAGTTCTTC.

This clonotype has ten or more counts. The rearrangement links TRBV10-2 to TRBJ2-7; 10 bases map to TRBD1. After removal of 8 bases from V and 4 bases from J, the junction contained 8 bases not matched to a gene. CDR3 size: 14 residues. Per germline, CDR1 WSHSY and CDR2 SAAADI. CDR3 nucleotide sequence: TGCGCCAGCTCCTCGGGACAGGGGACTTACGAGCAGTACTTC. Encoded protein: CASSSGQGTYEQYF.

This clonotype was detected a few times. The chain recombines TRBV10-3 with TRBJ1-1; 9 nucleotides line up with TRBD1. The ends lost 0 bases at V and 6 bases at J; junction bases unmatched: 8. CDR1 ENHRY and CDR2 SYGVKD come from the germline V gene. The CDR3 runs to 16 residues. CDR3 sequence: CAISESGTGKRAEAFF. In DNA, the CDR3 is TGTGCCATCAGTGAGTCCGGGACAGGGAAGAGGGCTGAAGCTTTCTTT.

This clonotype showed up many times. The chain links TRBV11-3 to TRBJ2-7; D is unclear. Trimming pared 0 bases from V and 2 bases from J, leaving 11 bases between. The V gene's germline CDR1 is SGHNT and CDR2 YENEEA. CDR3 length: 15 amino acids. For the CDR3, the DNA is TGTGCCAGCAGCTTAGAGTTTGGTAGAACCTACGAGCAGTACTTC. Its translation is CASSLEFGRTYEQYF.

This clonotype appeared a few times. The chain combines TRBV10-3 with TRBJ2-5, with D perhaps assigned TRBD1 or TRBD2 (6 bases each). V was trimmed by 4 bases and J by 2 bases, leaving 14 bases between them. CDR3 length: 15 amino acids. Germline CDR1 and CDR2: ENHRY and SYGVKD. The DNA for the CDR3 is TGTGCCATCAGTGGAGAAGGGGGAGGACAAGAGACCCAGTACTTC. This sequence encodes CAISGEGGGQETQYF.

This clonotype was seen a few times. The V gene is TRBV2, the J gene TRBJ1-2, with 7 bases identical to TRBD1. CDR1 is SNHLY, CDR2 FYNNEI, per germline. The V gene end was trimmed by 2 bases and the J gene end by 5 bases; junction bases not matched to a gene: 8. CDR3 length: 15 residues. This CDR3 is CASSEIRQGSYGYTF. In DNA, the CDR3 is TGTGCCAGCAGTGAAATCCGACAGGGATCATATGGCTACACCTTC.

This clonotype was observed at least ten times. The chain recombines TRBV30 with TRBJ1-3; unclear D gene. The CDR3 loop spans 14 amino acids. The V gene lost 2 bases and the J gene lost 16 bases, with 24 bases spanning the gap. Germline CDR1 reads GTSNPN; CDR2 reads SVGIG (reference sequence). CDR3 in DNA: TGTGCCTGGAGTCTACGGGTTTCTGGAAATACGCTCTATTTT. Its translation is CAWSLRVSGNTLYF.

This clonotype was seen only a few times. The CDR3 here is CASSPSGTRLNEQFF. The CDR3 nucleotides read TGTGCCAGCAGCCCGTCCGGGACTCGACTCAATGAGCAGTTCTTC. The chain recombines TRBV14 with TRBJ2-1; perhaps TRBD2 as D (6 bases). V was clipped by 4 bases and J by 6 bases, with 16 bases between them. Germline V lookup: CDR1 SGHDN, CDR2 FVKESK. The CDR3 extends over 15 amino acids. Full variable domain (remainder filled in from reference TRBV14 and TRBJ2-1): EAGVTQFPSHSVIEKGQTVTLRCDPISGHDNLYWYRRVMGKEIKFLLHFVKESKQDESGMPNNRFLAERTGGTYSTLKVQPAELEDSGVYFCASSPSGTRLNEQFFGPGTRLTVL.

This clonotype has a count of ten or more. The gene calls are TRBV7-9 and TRBJ2-7; weak D call: TRBD1 (6 bases). The V end lost 3 bases, the J end lost 3 bases, and 12 bases lay between the germline ends. The CDR3 consists of 14 residues. Germline CDR1 reads SEHNR; CDR2 reads FQNEAQ (reference sequence). This CDR3 is CASSFGQGIYEQYF. CDR3 DNA: TGTGCCAGCAGCTTTGGGCAGGGGATCTACGAGCAGTACTTC.

This clonotype has ten or more counts. The rearrangement uses TRBV20-1 and TRBJ2-1; 9 nucleotides align to TRBD2. CDR1 and CDR2 from the germline V gene are DFQATT and SNEGSKA (reference sequence). The CDR3 sequence is 15 residues long. V trimming: 3 bases; J trimming: 1 base; junction bases outside the gene matches: 4. CDR3 amino acids: CSASSSGASYNEQFF. CDR3 nucleotide sequence: TGCAGTGCTAGCTCTAGCGGGGCATCCTACAATGAGCAGTTCTTC.

Regarding this clonotype: Germline is not matched at one junction end, which may reflect a read error. The chain is built from TRBV20-1 and TRBJ2-7, with TRBD1 matching over 7 bases. Germline V gene sequence: CDR1 DFQATT, CDR2 SNEGSKA (reference sequence). This CDR3 has 14 residues. CDR3 sequence: CSARGAAQGDEQYF. The CDR3 DNA sequence: TGTAGTGCTAGAGGTGCGGCTCAGGGGGACGAGCAGTACTTC.

This clonotype occurred many times. The gene calls are TRBV20-1 and TRBJ1-1, with D perhaps matching TRBD1 (5 bases). Trimming stripped 2 bases from V and 3 bases from J, with 10 bases between. CDR3 length: 13 residues. Germline V CDR1 and CDR2: DFQATT, SNEGSKA (reference sequence). CDR3 residues: CSARTDTYTEAFF. The CDR3, as DNA: TGCAGTGCTAGAACGGACACCTACACTGAAGCTTTCTTT.

This clonotype was seen ten or more times. The V and J genes are TRBV28 and TRBJ1-1; perhaps TRBD1 as D (6 bases). Germline CDR1 is MDHEN and CDR2 is SYDVKM. The CDR3 contains 13 residues. Trimming removed 6 bases from V and 1 base from J, with 9 bases in between. In DNA, the CDR3 is TGTGCCAGCAGGGGGGGGGCGAACACTGAAGCTTTCTTT. The encoded protein is CASRGGANTEAFF.

This clonotype was picked up a small number of times. The chain links TRBV28 to TRBJ2-2, with D perhaps TRBD2 (8 bases). Germline V gene sequence: CDR1 MDHEN, CDR2 SYDVKM. V lost 6 bases, J lost 5 bases, and 19 bases lay in between. The CDR3 extends over 16 amino acids. The DNA for the CDR3 is TGTGCCAGCAGCCCGGGAGGGGGCGGGCGAACCGGGGAGCTGTTTTTT. Amino acid sequence: CASSPGGGGRTGELFF.

The chain has TRBV24-1 and TRBJ2-7; D gene uncertain. With 1 base removed from V and 5 bases from J, the gap between germline ends came to 8 bases. Germline assignment: CDR1 KGHDR and CDR2 SFDVKD. The CDR3 sequence is 13 residues long. The CDR3 DNA follows: TGTGCCACCAGTGATTTCGGTAGGAACGAGCAGTACTTC. It specifies CATSDFGRNEQYF.

In its sample, this clonotype was seen many times. The chain joins TRBV6-6 to TRBJ1-2; D unresolved. The ends were cut back, 4 bases at V and 4 bases at J, with 10 bases in the middle. This CDR3 region has 13 residues. Germline V CDR1 and CDR2: MNHNY, SVGAGI (reference sequence). CDR3 bases: TGTGCCAGCAGTTCGGTAAAAACCTATGGCTACACCTTC. Protein: CASSSVKTYGYTF.

This clonotype was found many times. The chain joins TRBV10-3 to TRBJ1-1, with a weak D call TRBD1 (5 bases). This CDR3 is 15 amino acids long. The germline V and J ends were trimmed by 10 bases and 0 bases, with 18 bases remaining between them. Germline V gene sequence: CDR1 ENHRY, CDR2 SYGVKD. The CDR3 here is CATADEQGVNTEAFF. CDR3 nucleotides: TGTGCCACCGCCGACGAGCAGGGAGTGAACACTGAAGCTTTCTTT.